This TCR beta chain was obtained from a study of glioma-infiltrating T cells after dendritic cell vaccination. Input was around 2 ug genomic DNA, or all available if less. The PCR used 60 V beta and 13 J beta primers. TCRdb keeps only in-frame clones here, not all; method: immunoSEQ multiplex PCR. The table has tens of thousands of clones, approximately 81% seen once; the top ten hold 7.5% to 8.5%. The time point here: after dendritic cell vaccination, including at tumor progression/relapse. The V gene end was trimmed by 0 bases and the J gene end by 3 bases; junction bases not matched to a gene: 9. The CDR3 is 17 residues long. The germline CDR1 and CDR2 sequences are GTSNPN and SVGIG (reference sequence).

The source is a human donor with glioblastoma. This chain links TRBV30 with TRBJ1-4; 8 bases align to TRBD1. The specimen comprised blood, sampled after dendritic cell vaccination. CDR3 bases: TGTGCCTGGAGTGTTAATCATGGGGACAGGTCTAATGAAAAACTGTTTTTT. This sequence encodes CAWSVNHGDRSNEKLFF.